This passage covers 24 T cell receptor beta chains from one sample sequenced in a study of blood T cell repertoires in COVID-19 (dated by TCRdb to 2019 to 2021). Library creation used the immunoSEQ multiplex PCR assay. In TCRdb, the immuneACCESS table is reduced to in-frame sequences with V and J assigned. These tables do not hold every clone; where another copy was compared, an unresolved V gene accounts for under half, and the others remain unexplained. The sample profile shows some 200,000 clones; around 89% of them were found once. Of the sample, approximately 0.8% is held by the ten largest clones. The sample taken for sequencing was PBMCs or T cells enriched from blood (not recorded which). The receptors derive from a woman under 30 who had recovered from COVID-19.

CDR3 DNA: TGTGCCAGCAGCGTAGGGACTAGCGGGGTAGGAGAGACCCAGTACTTC. It encodes CASSVGTSGVGETQYF. The gene calls are TRBV9 and TRBJ2-5, with 12 nucleotides matching TRBD2. Germline-derived CDR1 and CDR2 are SGDLS and YYNGEE. The CDR3 contains 16 residues. V dropped 0 bases and J dropped 4; count of bases not matched to a gene: 4.

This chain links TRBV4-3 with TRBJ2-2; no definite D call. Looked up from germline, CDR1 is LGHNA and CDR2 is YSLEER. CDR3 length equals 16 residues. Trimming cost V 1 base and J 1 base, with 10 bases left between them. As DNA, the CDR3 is TGCGCCAGCAGCCAAGTAAAACTCGTGAACACCGGGGAGCTGTTTTTT. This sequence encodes CASSQVKLVNTGELFF.

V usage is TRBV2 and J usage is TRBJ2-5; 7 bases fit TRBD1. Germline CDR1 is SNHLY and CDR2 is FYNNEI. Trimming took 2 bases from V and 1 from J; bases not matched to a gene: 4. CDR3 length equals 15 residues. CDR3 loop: CASSESTGAQETQYF. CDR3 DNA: TGTGCCAGCAGTGAAAGTACAGGGGCCCAAGAGACCCAGTACTTC.

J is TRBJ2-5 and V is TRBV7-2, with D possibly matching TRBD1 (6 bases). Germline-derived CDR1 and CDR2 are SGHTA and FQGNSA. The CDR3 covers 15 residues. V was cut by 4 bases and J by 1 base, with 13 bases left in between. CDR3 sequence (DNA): TGTGCCAGCAGCTCGCAGGGGACGGTCCAAGAGACCCAGTACTTC. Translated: CASSSQGTVQETQYF.

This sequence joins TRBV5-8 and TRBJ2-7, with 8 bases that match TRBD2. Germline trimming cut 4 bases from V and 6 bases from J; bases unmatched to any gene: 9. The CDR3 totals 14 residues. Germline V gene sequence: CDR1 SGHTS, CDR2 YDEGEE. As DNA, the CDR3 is TGTGCCAGCAGCGAGAGACTAGCGCGCGGCGAGCAGTACTTC. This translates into CASSERLARGEQYF.

The CDR3 bases are TGCGCCAGCAGCTTGTGGGACAGGGAGGCGGAGACCCAGTACTTC. It specifies CASSLWDREAETQYF. The gene calls are TRBV5-1 and TRBJ2-5, with 9 bases identical to TRBD1. Germline CDR1 and CDR2: SGHRS and YFSETQ. V gave up 1 base and J gave up 5 bases; unmatched junction bases: 6. The CDR3 has 15 amino acids.

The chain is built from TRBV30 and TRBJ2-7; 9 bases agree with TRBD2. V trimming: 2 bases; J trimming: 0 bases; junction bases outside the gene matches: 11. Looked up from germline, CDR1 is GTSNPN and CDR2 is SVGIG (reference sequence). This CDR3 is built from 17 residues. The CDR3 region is CAWSQYRTSGHSYEQYF. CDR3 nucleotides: TGTGCCTGGAGTCAGTACCGTACTAGCGGGCACTCCTACGAGCAGTACTTC.

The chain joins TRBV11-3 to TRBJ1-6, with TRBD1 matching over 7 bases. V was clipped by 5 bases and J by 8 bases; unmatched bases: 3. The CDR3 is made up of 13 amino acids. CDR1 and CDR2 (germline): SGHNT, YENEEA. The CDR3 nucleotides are TGTGCCAGCAGCCGGGACAGCCATTCACCCCTCCACTTT. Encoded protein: CASSRDSHSPLHF.

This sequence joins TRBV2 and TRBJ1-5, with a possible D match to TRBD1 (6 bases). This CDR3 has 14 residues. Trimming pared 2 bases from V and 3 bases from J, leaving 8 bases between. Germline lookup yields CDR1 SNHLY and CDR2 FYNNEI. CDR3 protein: CASSEQGNNQPQHF. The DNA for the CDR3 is TGTGCCAGCAGTGAACAGGGGAACAATCAGCCCCAGCATTTT.

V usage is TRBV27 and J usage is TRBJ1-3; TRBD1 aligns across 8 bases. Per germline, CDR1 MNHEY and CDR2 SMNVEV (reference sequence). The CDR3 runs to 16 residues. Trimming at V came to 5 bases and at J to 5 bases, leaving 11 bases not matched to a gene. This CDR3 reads CASSPYGTGQRNTIYF. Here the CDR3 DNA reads TGTGCCAGCAGTCCGTACGGGACAGGTCAGAGAAACACCATATATTTT.

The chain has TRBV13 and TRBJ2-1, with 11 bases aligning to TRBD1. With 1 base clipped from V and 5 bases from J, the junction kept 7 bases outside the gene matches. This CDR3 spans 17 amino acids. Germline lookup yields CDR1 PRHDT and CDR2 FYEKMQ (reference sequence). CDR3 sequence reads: CASSLEFGTGGHNEQFF. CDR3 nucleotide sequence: TGTGCCAGCAGCTTAGAATTCGGGACAGGGGGACACAATGAGCAGTTCTTC.

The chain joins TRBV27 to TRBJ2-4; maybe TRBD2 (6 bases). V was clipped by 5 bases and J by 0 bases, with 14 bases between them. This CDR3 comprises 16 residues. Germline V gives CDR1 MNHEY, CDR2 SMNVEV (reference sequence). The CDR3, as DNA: TGTGCCAGCAGTCCGCCGACGGGACTAGCCAAAAACATTCAGTACTTC. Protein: CASSPPTGLAKNIQYF.

CDR3 protein: CASSTDRAHGYTF. CDR3 bases: TGTGCCAGCAGCACCGACAGGGCCCATGGCTACACCTTC. The V and J genes are TRBV5-6 and TRBJ1-2; TRBD1 matches at 7 bases. The CDR3 is 13 amino acids. CDR1 is SGHDT and CDR2 is YYEEEE in the germline V gene. The J segment lost 6 bases and the V segment lost 4 bases, leaving 6 bases of the junction unmatched.

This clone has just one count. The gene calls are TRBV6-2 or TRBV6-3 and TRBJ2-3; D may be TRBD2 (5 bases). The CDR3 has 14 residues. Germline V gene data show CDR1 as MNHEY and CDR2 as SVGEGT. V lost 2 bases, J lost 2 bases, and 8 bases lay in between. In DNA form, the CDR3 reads TGTGCCAGCAGTTACGGACTTCTCACAGATACGCAGTATTTT. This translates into CASSYGLLTDTQYF.

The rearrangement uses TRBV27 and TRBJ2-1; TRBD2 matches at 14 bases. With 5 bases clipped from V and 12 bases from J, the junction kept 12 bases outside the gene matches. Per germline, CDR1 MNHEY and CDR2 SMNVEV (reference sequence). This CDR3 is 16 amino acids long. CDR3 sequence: CASSRNRGLAGAGQFF. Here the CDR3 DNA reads TGTGCCAGCAGTCGGAACCGGGGACTAGCGGGAGCGGGGCAGTTCTTC.

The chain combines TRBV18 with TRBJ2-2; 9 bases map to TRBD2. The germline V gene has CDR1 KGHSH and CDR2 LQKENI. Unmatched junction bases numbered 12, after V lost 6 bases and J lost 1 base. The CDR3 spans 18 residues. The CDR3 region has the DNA TGTGCCAGCTCGCCTCGGACTAGCGCAAACTTGAACACCGGGGAGCTGTTTTTT. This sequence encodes CASSPRTSANLNTGELFF.

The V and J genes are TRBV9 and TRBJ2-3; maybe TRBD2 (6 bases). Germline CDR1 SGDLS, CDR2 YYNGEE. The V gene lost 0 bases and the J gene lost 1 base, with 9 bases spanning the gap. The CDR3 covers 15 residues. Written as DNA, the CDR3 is TGTGCCAGCAGCGTAGTAGGACTACGCACAGATACGCAGTATTTT. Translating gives CASSVVGLRTDTQYF. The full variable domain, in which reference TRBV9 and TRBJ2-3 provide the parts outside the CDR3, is DSGVTQTPKHLITATGQRVTLRCSPRSGDLSVYWYQQSLDQGLQFLIQYYNGEERAKGNILERFSAQQFPDLHSELNLSSLELGDSALYFCASSVVGLRTDTQYFGPGTRLTVL.

The CDR3 DNA reads TGTGCCAGCAGCGGGGGGCAAGACTACAATGAGCAGTTCTTC. Its protein product is CASSGGQDYNEQFF. The chain couples TRBV28 to TRBJ2-1, with a possible D match to TRBD2 (7 bases). In germline, CDR1 is MDHEN, CDR2 SYDVKM. The V end lost 6 bases, the J end lost 3 bases, and 12 bases lay between the germline ends. This CDR3 has 14 residues.

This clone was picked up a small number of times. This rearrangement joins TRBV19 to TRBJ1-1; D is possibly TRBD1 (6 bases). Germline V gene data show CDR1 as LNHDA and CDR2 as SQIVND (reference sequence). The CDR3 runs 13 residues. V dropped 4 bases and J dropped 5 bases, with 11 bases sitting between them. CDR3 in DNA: TGTGCCAGTAGTAAAGGGGGTTTTACTGAAGCTTTCTTT. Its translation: CASSKGGFTEAFF. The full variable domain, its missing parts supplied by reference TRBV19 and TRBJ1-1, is DGGITQSPKYLFRKEGQNVTLSCEQNLNHDAMYWYRQDPGQGLRLIYYSQIVNDFQKGDIAEGYSVSREKKESFPLTVTSAQKNPTAFYLCASSKGGFTEAFFGQGTRLTVV.

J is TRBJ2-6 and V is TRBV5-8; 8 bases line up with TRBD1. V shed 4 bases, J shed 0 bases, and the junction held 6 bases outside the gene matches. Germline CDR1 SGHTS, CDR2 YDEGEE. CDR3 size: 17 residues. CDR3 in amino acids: CASSEGTGSSGANVLTF. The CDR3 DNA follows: TGTGCCAGCAGCGAAGGGACAGGAAGCTCTGGGGCCAACGTCCTGACTTTC. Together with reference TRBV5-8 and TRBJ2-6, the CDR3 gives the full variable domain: EAGVTQSPTHLIKTRGQQATLRCSPISGHTSVYWYQQALGLGLQFLLWYDEGEERNRGNFPPRFSGRQFPNYSSELNVNALELEDSALYLCASSEGTGSSGANVLTFGAGSRLTVL.

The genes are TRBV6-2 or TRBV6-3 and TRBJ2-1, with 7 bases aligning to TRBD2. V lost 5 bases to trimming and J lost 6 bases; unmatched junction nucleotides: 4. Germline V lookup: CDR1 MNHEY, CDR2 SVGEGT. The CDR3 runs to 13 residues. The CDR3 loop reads CASSLTSVNEQFF. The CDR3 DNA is TGTGCCAGCAGTCTAACTAGCGTCAATGAGCAGTTCTTC.

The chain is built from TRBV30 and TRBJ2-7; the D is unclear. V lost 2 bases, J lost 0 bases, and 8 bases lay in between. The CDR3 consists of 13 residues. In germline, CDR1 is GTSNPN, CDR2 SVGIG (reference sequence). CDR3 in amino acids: CAWSRDGSYEQYF. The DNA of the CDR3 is TGTGCCTGGAGTCGCGATGGCTCCTACGAGCAGTACTTC.

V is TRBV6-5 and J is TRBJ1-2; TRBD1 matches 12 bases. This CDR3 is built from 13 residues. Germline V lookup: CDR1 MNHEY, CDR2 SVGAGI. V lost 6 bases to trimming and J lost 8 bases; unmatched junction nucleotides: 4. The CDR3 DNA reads TGTGCCAGCAGGGGACAGGGGGCCAAAGGCTACACCTTC. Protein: CASRGQGAKGYTF.

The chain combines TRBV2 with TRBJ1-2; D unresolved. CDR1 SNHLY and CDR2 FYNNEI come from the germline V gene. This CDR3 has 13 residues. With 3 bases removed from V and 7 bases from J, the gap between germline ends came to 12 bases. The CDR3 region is CASSDQAAVGYTF. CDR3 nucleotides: TGTGCCAGCAGTGATCAGGCAGCTGTTGGCTACACCTTC.